The entry below describes one T cell receptor (beta chain). Its antigen remains unknown. Unique molecular identifiers tagged the TCR beta cDNA libraries. T cells numbering roughly 0.85 to 11 million yielded 450,000 to 500,000 cDNA molecules. One entry per CDR3 protein, called by TCRdb with MiXCR from the PCR reads. The table has 650,000 to 900,000 distinct CDR3 sequences, roughly 46% seen once; the top ten hold 4.9%. This sample was included in a study of post-analysis software for immune sequencing data. The study's findings and limits: The F measure placed samples prepared in the same batch into strongly shared clusters. For normalized Chao1 diversity, multiple sclerosis patients scored significantly lower than controls did.

This clonotype originated in a girl aged 5 to 17 with multiple sclerosis. Sequenced input: blood.

CDR3: CASSSGLGYYEQYF. CDR3 nucleotide sequence: TGTGCCAGCAGCTCGGGACTGGGATATTACGAGCAGTACTTC. V usage is TRBV7-9 and J usage is TRBJ2-7; perhaps TRBD2 as D (6 bases). Germline V gene data show CDR1 as SEHNR and CDR2 as FQNEAQ (reference sequence). The CDR3 is made up of 14 amino acids. The V end was cut by 4 bases, the J end by 4 bases, with 14 bases between.